What follows are 31 T cell receptor beta chains derived from one specimen sequenced in a study of T cells in Graves' hyperthyroidism and ophthalmopathy. Amplified TCR beta CDR3 regions derived from RNA transcripts. The study used the HTBI primer set for a first-round RT-PCR of the TCR CDR3. MiXCR was run by TCRdb on the multiplex PCR reads, yielding one entry per CDR3 protein. Of approximately 870,000 distinct CDR3 sequences listed, around 38% are singletons. The source material was blood. The origin of the receptors is a young man with Graves' hyperthyroidism.

A note on this clonotype: A junction end diverges from the germline sequence, so it may reflect a read error. J is TRBJ1-5 and V is TRBV24-1; D uncertain. The CDR3 length is 16 residues. The germline V gene has CDR1 KGHDR and CDR2 SFDVKD. CDR3 coding DNA: TGTGCCAGCAGTGAAGAGGGCTGGGCAAGCAATCAGCCCCAGCATTTT. Encoded protein: CASSEEGWASNQPQHF.

The chain uses TRBV7-9 and TRBJ1-1; no clear D gene. The CDR3 is made up of 14 amino acids. The ends were cut back, 5 bases at V and 10 bases at J, with 20 bases in the middle. Germline loops: CDR1 SEHNR, CDR2 FQNEAQ (reference sequence). For the CDR3, the DNA is TGTGCCAGCAGCGCCGGCGTTTCTCTGTCGGGAGCTTTCTTT. This sequence encodes CASSAGVSLSGAFF.

The rearrangement links TRBV20-1 to TRBJ2-2; D is possibly TRBD1 or TRBD2 (5 bases each). This CDR3 is 15 amino acids long. V was pared by 1 base and J by 0 bases, with 9 bases between. CDR1 DFQATT and CDR2 SNEGSKA come from the germline V gene (reference sequence). The CDR3 is CSARGDGTNTGELFF. For the CDR3, the DNA is TGCAGTGCTAGAGGGGACGGGACGAACACCGGGGAGCTGTTTTTT.

On this clonotype: An end of the junction does not agree with germline; a read error may underlie this. Here the CDR3 reads CASSLTGEETQCF. Here the CDR3 DNA reads TGTGCCAGCAGCTTGACAGGAGAAGAGACCCAGTGCTTC. V usage is TRBV7-2 and J usage is TRBJ2-5; D may be TRBD1 (6 bases). The CDR3 is 13 residues long. CDR1 and CDR2 from the germline V gene are SGHTA and FQGNSA.

Note on this clonotype: One end of the junction fails to match germline, which may point to a read error. The chain couples TRBV7-7 to TRBJ2-2; the D call may be TRBD1 or TRBD2 (5 bases each). The CDR3 spans 17 residues. Germline values: CDR1 SSHAT, CDR2 FNYEAQ (reference sequence). The CDR3 loop reads CASSENNVGVFTGELFF. The CDR3 DNA follows: TGTGCTAGCAGCGAGAATAATGTGGGGGTATTCACCGGGGAGCTGTTTTTT.

The chain is built from TRBV12-3 or TRBV12-4 and TRBJ2-5; 9 bases align to TRBD2. Trimming removed 3 bases from V and 4 bases from J; junction bases left unmatched: 15. There are 18 residues in the CDR3. Here the CDR3 DNA reads TGTGCCAGCAGTTTCTACCCACCAAGCGGGAGGTTAGGAGAGACCCAGTACTTC. This encodes CASSFYPPSGRLGETQYF.

This clonotype occurred many times. In nucleotides, the CDR3 is TGTGCCAGCAGCCCCGGGACAGGAGACTCCTACGAGCAGTACTTC. This sequence encodes CASSPGTGDSYEQYF. The chain couples TRBV7-9 to TRBJ2-7; 8 bases agree with TRBD1. Germline trimming cut 5 bases from V and 0 bases from J; bases unmatched to any gene: 6. Germline V gene data show CDR1 as SEHNR and CDR2 as FQNEAQ (reference sequence). The CDR3 runs 15 residues.

On this clonotype: This sequence may be a read error, since a much larger clone differs from it by one base. The chain employs TRBV2 and TRBJ1-2, with unresolved D. CDR3 length: 14 residues. CDR1 and CDR2 from the germline V gene are SNHLY and FYNNEI. V gave up 1 base and J gave up 4 bases, with 10 bases separating them. CDR3 sequence reads: CASSEGAVSYGYTF. The CDR3 DNA is TGTGCCAGCAGTGAAGGGGCAGTAAGCTATGGCTACACCTTC.

The rearrangement joins TRBV4-1 to TRBJ1-2, with a weak D call TRBD1 (6 bases). Germline assignment: CDR1 MGHRA and CDR2 YSYEKL. V was trimmed by 3 bases and J by 4 bases, leaving 15 bases between them. The CDR3 is made up of 15 amino acids. CDR3 sequence: CASSQWGGPIYGYTF. The CDR3 DNA is TGCGCCAGCAGCCAGTGGGGGGGGCCGATCTATGGCTACACCTTC.

In DNA form, the CDR3 reads TGTGCCACCAGTGACCCAACCGGAGCTAGCGGCGATGAGCAGTTCTTC. Translated: CATSDPTGASGDEQFF. This rearrangement joins TRBV24-1 to TRBJ2-7; TRBD2 matches at 7 bases. The J call is doubtful: the DNA matches TRBJ2-1 better. Germline values: CDR1 KGHDR, CDR2 SFDVKD. CDR3 size: 16 residues.

V is TRBV7-2 and J is TRBJ2-7; 8 positions match TRBD2. Losses at the gene ends were 5 bases for V and 5 bases for J; bases not matched to a gene: 8. Germline V gene sequence: CDR1 SGHTA, CDR2 FQGNSA. The CDR3 is 14 amino acids. The CDR3 DNA is TGTGCCAGCAGCCCCTCGGGGGGGAAGGACGAGCAGTACTTC. Translating gives CASSPSGGKDEQYF.

This clonotype has just a few counts. The J gene is TRBJ2-7, the V gene TRBV11-2; no reliable D call. The V end lost 2 bases, the J end lost 4 bases, and 9 bases lay between the germline ends. The germline V gene encodes CDR1 SGHAT and CDR2 FQNNGV. This CDR3 spans 13 amino acids. CDR3 coding DNA: TGTGCCAGCAGCTTAATCGGTCGTTACGAGCAGTACTTC. Translation: CASSLIGRYEQYF.

This clonotype was counted ten times or more. V usage is TRBV12-3 or TRBV12-4 and J usage is TRBJ1-1; no clear D. The CDR3 spans 13 residues. The V end was cut by 6 bases, the J end by 1 base, with 9 bases between. The CDR3 protein is CASSLNRNTEAFF. CDR3 in DNA: TGTGCCAGCAGCTTAAACCGGAACACTGAAGCTTTCTTT.

Points on this clonotype: A read error may be the cause here, since a much bigger clone is one base away. V and J are TRBV29-1 and TRBJ1-2; D not certain. The germline V gene encodes CDR1 SQVTM and CDR2 ANQGSEA. V lost 1 base, J lost 5 bases, and 23 bases lay in between. CDR3 length: 17 residues. The CDR3 protein is CSVEGLGGRGEVYGYTF. The CDR3 DNA sequence: TGCAGCGTTGAAGGTCTTGGAGGGCGGGGTGAGGTATATGGCTACACCTTC.

This clonotype was seen more than once but under ten times. CDR3 DNA: TGTGCCAGCAGCCCCGCCTTAGACAGGGAATGGGAGACCCAGTACTTC. As protein: CASSPALDREWETQYF. The rearrangement uses TRBV7-9 and TRBJ2-5; 7 bases agree with TRBD1. Unmatched junction bases numbered 14, after V lost 5 bases and J lost 5 bases. The CDR3 sequence is 16 residues long. Germline lookup yields CDR1 SEHNR and CDR2 FQNEAQ (reference sequence).

This clonotype was seen once. At one end, the junction sequence differs from germline, possibly due to a read error. The V call is TRBV7-9, the J call TRBJ2-7; a possible D gene is TRBD1 (5 bases). The CDR3 spans 15 residues. Germline values: CDR1 SEHNR, CDR2 FQNEAQ (reference sequence). This CDR3 is CASSPGPLFSYEQYF. DNA for the CDR3: TGCGCCAGCAGCCCAGGGCCACTTTTCTCCTACGAGCAGTACTTC. Drawing the rest from reference TRBV7-9 and TRBJ2-7, the complete variable domain is DTGVSQNPRHKITKRGQNVTFRCDPISEHNRLYWYRQTLGQGPEFLTYFQNEAQLEKSRLLSDRFSAERPKGSFSTLEIQRTEQGDSAMYLCASSPGPLFSYEQYFGPGTRLTVT.

Comments on this clonotype: A much larger clone sits a single nucleotide away, making a read error possible. The J gene is TRBJ2-7, the V gene TRBV25-1; possibly TRBD1 for D (7 bases). The CDR3 contains 18 residues. V was pared by 0 bases and J by 3 bases, with 21 bases between. Germline CDR1 and CDR2: MGHDK and SYGVNS. CDR3 in DNA: TGTGCCAGCAGTGAATATTTCCGAGCAGGGGGGAATGGCTACGAGCAGTACTTC. It yields the protein CASSEYFRAGGNGYEQYF.

The rearrangement joins TRBV2 to TRBJ1-5; TRBD1 is a possible D gene (6 bases). There are 17 residues in the CDR3. V shed 6 bases and J shed 1 base, with 19 bases lying between them. Germline CDR1 and CDR2: SNHLY and FYNNEI. CDR3 amino acids: CASSLEKGGPSNQPQHF. The CDR3 coding sequence is TGTGCCAGCAGCTTGGAAAAAGGGGGTCCGAGCAATCAGCCCCAGCATTTT.

This clonotype was counted between two and nine times. The genes are TRBV6-1 and TRBJ2-6; 7 positions match TRBD1. CDR3 length: 18 residues. After removal of 4 bases from V and 0 bases from J, the junction contained 9 bases not matched to a gene. Germline V gene lookup returns CDR1 MNHNS and CDR2 SASEGT. In DNA, the CDR3 is TGTGCCAGCAGTGGAACCGGGACAGTGCACTCTGGGGCCAACGTCCTGACTTTC. Translation gives CASSGTGTVHSGANVLTF.

This clonotype was observed a handful of times. V usage is TRBV11-2 and J usage is TRBJ1-6; D may be TRBD1 (6 bases). The V gene lost 1 base and the J gene lost 7 bases, with 11 bases spanning the gap. The germline V gene has CDR1 SGHAT and CDR2 FQNNGV. The CDR3 extends over 15 amino acids. This chain's CDR3 is CASSLVRGPNSPLHF. CDR3 in DNA: TGTGCCAGCAGCTTAGTCAGGGGTCCCAATTCACCCCTCCACTTT.

This clonotype turned up a few times. The rearrangement links TRBV29-1 to TRBJ2-2, with 10 bases that match TRBD2. The CDR3 spans 15 residues. Germline V gene sequence: CDR1 SQVTM, CDR2 ANQGSEA. V dropped 7 bases and J dropped 6; count of bases not matched to a gene: 11. DNA for the CDR3: TGCAGCGGCCGCCTAGCGGGAGTCACCTCCGGGGAGCTGTTTTTT. Protein: CSGRLAGVTSGELFF.

This clonotype has a count of ten or more. The rearrangement joins TRBV2 to TRBJ2-2; D could derive from TRBD1 or TRBD2 (5 bases each). Trimming removed 5 bases from V and 5 bases from J, with 15 bases in between. In germline, CDR1 is SNHLY, CDR2 FYNNEI. CDR3 size: 15 residues. CDR3 sequence (DNA): TGTGCCAGCAGTCGACGGGACGCTTATACCGGGGAGCTGTTTTTT. The encoded protein is CASSRRDAYTGELFF.

Worth noting for this clonotype: A read error may explain this, as a much larger clone is one base away. The chain joins TRBV5-1 to TRBJ2-6; possibly TRBD1 for D (5 bases). The germline V gene has CDR1 SGHRS and CDR2 YFSETQ. The CDR3 spans 15 residues. As DNA, the CDR3 is TGCGTCAGCAGCTTGGAAGGGGTCGGGGCCAACGTCCTGACTTTC. It translates to CVSSLEGVGANVLTF.

This clonotype was recorded a few times. The V and J genes are TRBV4-1 and TRBJ2-7; D assignment may be TRBD1 or TRBD2 (5 bases each). The CDR3 spans 14 residues. V was trimmed by 1 base and J by 9 bases, leaving 16 bases between them. Germline CDR1 reads MGHRA; CDR2 reads YSYEKL. The DNA of the CDR3 is TGCGCCAGCAGCCAAGGGGACGGTCGACGGGGGCAGTACTTC. It specifies CASSQGDGRRGQYF.

This clonotype was counted many times. V usage is TRBV20-1 and J usage is TRBJ2-6; either TRBD1 or TRBD2 may supply D (5 bases each). V lost 3 bases to trimming and J lost 4 bases, with 16 bases between them. Germline V gene sequence: CDR1 DFQATT, CDR2 SNEGSKA (reference sequence). The CDR3 consists of 16 residues. CDR3 in amino acids: CSASGGRDLGANVLTF. The CDR3 DNA reads as TGCAGTGCTAGTGGAGGACGGGACCTCGGGGCCAACGTCCTGACTTTC.

J is TRBJ2-7 and V is TRBV4-2; no definite D call. The CDR3 spans 13 residues. Looked up from germline, CDR1 is LGHNA and CDR2 is YNFKEQ. V was trimmed by 0 bases and J by 3 bases, leaving 6 bases between them. The CDR3: CASSQEGFYEQYF. In nucleotides, the CDR3 is TGTGCCAGCAGCCAAGAGGGGTTCTACGAGCAGTACTTC.

The sample holds a few counts of this clonotype. Compared with germline, one end of the junction differs, possibly owing to a read error. The J gene is TRBJ1-4, the V gene TRBV10-3; D call uncertain. Looked up from germline, CDR1 is ENHRY and CDR2 is SYGVKD. This CDR3 is built from 15 residues. The CDR3 spells CASSEGADEHEKLFF. The CDR3 DNA reads as TGTGCCAGCAGTGAAGGAGCAGACGAGCATGAAAAACTGTTTTTT.

In the case of this clonotype: At one boundary the junction diverges from the germline segment, which might be a read error. The chain links TRBV7-8 to TRBJ1-1; D may be TRBD1 (5 bases). The CDR3 has 13 amino acids. CDR1 SGHVS and CDR2 FQNEAQ come from the germline V gene. CDR3 loop: CASSPTAFAEAFF. As DNA, the CDR3 is TGCGCCAGCAGCCCGACAGCCTTTGCTGAAGCTTTCTTT.

This clonotype was picked up one time. Being one base from a much bigger clone, this may be a read error. V usage is TRBV20-1 and J usage is TRBJ1-1; maybe TRBD1 (5 bases). This CDR3 is 14 amino acids long. Germline assignment: CDR1 DFQATT and CDR2 SNEGSKA (reference sequence). Trimming removed 7 bases at V and 0 bases at J, with 15 bases between. The CDR3 loop is CSVQSGAVNTEAFF. CDR3 in DNA: TGCAGTGTCCAATCCGGGGCGGTGAACACTGAAGCTTTCTTT.

This rearrangement joins TRBV7-2 to TRBJ2-7; 14 bases match TRBD2. With 4 bases clipped from V and 4 bases from J, the junction kept 9 bases outside the gene matches. Germline V lookup: CDR1 SGHTA, CDR2 FQGNSA. The CDR3 has 17 residues. The CDR3 is CASSWGGLAGEHYEQYF. The CDR3 nucleotides are TGTGCCAGCAGCTGGGGGGGACTAGCGGGAGAGCATTACGAGCAGTACTTC. The entire variable domain, with the rest obtained from reference TRBV7-2 and TRBJ2-7, is as follows: GAGVSQSPSNKVTEKGKDVELRCDPISGHTALYWYRQSLGQGLEFLIYFQGNSAPDKSGLPSDRFSAERTGGSVSTLTIQRTQQEDSAVYLCASSWGGLAGEHYEQYFGPGTRLTVT.

This chain joins TRBV7-2 and TRBJ1-5, with D maybe TRBD1 (5 bases). The CDR3 sequence is 17 residues long. V was trimmed by 5 bases and J by 0 bases, leaving 17 bases between them. Germline V gene lookup returns CDR1 SGHTA and CDR2 FQGNSA. The CDR3: CASSVRDGPYSNQPQHF. As DNA, the CDR3 is TGTGCCAGCAGCGTCCGGGACGGACCTTATAGCAATCAGCCCCAGCATTTT. Variable domain in full (rest from reference TRBV7-2 and TRBJ1-5): GAGVSQSPSNKVTEKGKDVELRCDPISGHTALYWYRQSLGQGLEFLIYFQGNSAPDKSGLPSDRFSAERTGGSVSTLTIQRTQQEDSAVYLCASSVRDGPYSNQPQHFGDGTRLSIL.